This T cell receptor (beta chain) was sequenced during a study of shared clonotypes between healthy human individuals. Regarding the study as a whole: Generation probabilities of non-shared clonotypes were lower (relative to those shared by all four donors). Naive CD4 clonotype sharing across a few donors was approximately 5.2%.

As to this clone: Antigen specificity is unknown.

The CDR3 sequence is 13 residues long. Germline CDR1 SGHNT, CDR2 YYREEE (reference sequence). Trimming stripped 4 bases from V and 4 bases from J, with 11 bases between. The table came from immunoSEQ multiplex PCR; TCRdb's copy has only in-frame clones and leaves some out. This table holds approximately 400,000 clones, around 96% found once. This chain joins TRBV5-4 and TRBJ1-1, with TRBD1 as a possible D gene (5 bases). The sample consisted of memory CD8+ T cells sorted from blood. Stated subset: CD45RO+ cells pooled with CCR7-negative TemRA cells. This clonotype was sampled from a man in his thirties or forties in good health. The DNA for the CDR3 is TGTGCCAGCAGCCCAGGGAAGGGCACTGAAGCTTTCTTT. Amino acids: CASSPGKGTEAFF. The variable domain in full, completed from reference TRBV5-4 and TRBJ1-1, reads ETGVTQSPTHLIKTRGQQVTLRCSSQSGHNTVSWYQQALGQGPQFIFQYYREEENGRGNFPPRFSGLQFPNYSSELNVNALELDDSALYLCASSPGKGTEAFFGQGTRLTVV.